The 6 T cell receptor beta chains listed next were all sequenced from one sample in a study of blood T cell repertoires in COVID-19. Assay used: immunoSEQ multiplex PCR; TCRdb lists only in-frame clones, some missing. This sample has about 320,000 clones, with roughly 89% found just once. Sequenced material: peripheral blood. These TCRs come from a woman in her twenties or thirties with COVID-19, enrolled during active disease.

The V and J genes are TRBV7-6 and TRBJ2-3; 10 bases match TRBD2. The CDR3 is 15 residues long. V shed 3 bases and J 3 bases; nucleotides not matched to a gene: 3. Germline V gene sequence: CDR1 SGHVS, CDR2 FNYEAQ. The CDR3 DNA reads TGTGCCAGCAGCTTTGGGACTAGCGATACAGATACGCAGTATTTT. This encodes CASSFGTSDTDTQYF.

J is TRBJ2-5 and V is TRBV9; 10 bases map to TRBD2. Germline assignment: CDR1 SGDLS and CDR2 YYNGEE. CDR3 size: 19 residues. V trimming: 0 bases; J trimming: 4 bases; junction bases outside the gene matches: 15. The DNA for the CDR3 is TGTGCCAGCAGCGTAGCCCCCCTTGGAAGCGGGGGGGCCCCAGAGACCCAGTACTTC. Translating it yields CASSVAPLGSGGAPETQYF. The whole variable domain, remainder taken from reference TRBV9 and TRBJ2-5, is DSGVTQTPKHLITATGQRVTLRCSPRSGDLSVYWYQQSLDQGLQFLIQYYNGEERAKGNILERFSAQQFPDLHSELNLSSLELGDSALYFCASSVAPLGSGGAPETQYFGPGTRLLVL.

The chain carries TRBV18 and TRBJ2-1; 9 bases are shared with TRBD2. The CDR3 has 16 amino acids. The V segment lost 4 bases and the J segment 2 bases; nucleotides outside the gene matches: 6. Germline lookup yields CDR1 KGHSH and CDR2 LQKENI. The CDR3 is CASSQGAGGPYNEQFF. The DNA for the CDR3 is TGTGCCAGCTCACAGGGAGCGGGGGGCCCCTACAATGAGCAGTTCTTC.

The rearrangement joins TRBV9 to TRBJ1-1; D possibly corresponds to TRBD1 (5 bases). There are 15 residues in the CDR3. The germline V and J ends were trimmed by 4 bases and 5 bases, with 18 bases remaining between them. From germline, CDR1 is SGDLS and CDR2 YYNGEE. CDR3 region: CASSSWGGGRTEAFF. DNA of the CDR3: TGTGCCAGCAGCTCTTGGGGGGGAGGAAGGACTGAAGCTTTCTTT.

This chain connects TRBV19 to TRBJ1-3; maybe TRBD1 (6 bases). Trimming took off 5 bases at V and 0 bases at J, with 14 bases between the two ends. Looked up from germline, CDR1 is LNHDA and CDR2 is SQIVND (reference sequence). This CDR3 has 16 residues. The CDR3 region is CASSFRGQLSGNTIYF. The CDR3 DNA sequence: TGTGCCAGTAGTTTTCGGGGACAACTCTCTGGAAACACCATATATTTT.

V gene TRBV24-1 combines with J gene TRBJ2-1; the match to TRBD2 covers 9 bases. The J segment lost 4 bases and the V segment lost 3 bases, leaving 9 bases of the junction unmatched. CDR3 length: 17 amino acids. The germline CDR1 and CDR2 sequences are KGHDR and SFDVKD. CDR3 nucleotide sequence: TGTGCCACCAGTGATGTACGGGTAGCGGGGGCTTACAATGAGCAGTTCTTC. Amino acid sequence: CATSDVRVAGAYNEQFF.